The T cell receptor (beta chain) described here comes from a study of CD8+CD57+ T cells in acquired aplastic anemia (dated by TCRdb to 2016 to 2019). In terms of the full investigation: On average, sorted CD4+ and CD8+ cells yielded approximately 3 ug of extracted DNA, with a range of about 0.17 to 27.4 ug. A CD8+CD57+ expansion meant a frequency higher than the mean frequency seen in healthy subjects. The paper's findings and limits, for the study overall: Patients and healthy controls showed no significant difference in CD8+ Simpson's diversity (P=0.060). Although 25 to 30 CD8+ CDR3 sequences were shared by patients and controls, these sequences appeared highly expressed in patients and within the immunodominant clones of patients.

The patients picked for sequencing were ones in whom flow cytometry had shown an expansion of CD8+CD57+ cells. Severe acquired aplastic anemia was diagnosed in all patients according to International Study of Aplastic Anemia and Agranulocytosis and Camitta criteria. No patient had received any therapy when blood was sampled. In this study, sorted CD4+ and CD8+ T cells from the blood of healthy subjects and of severe aplastic anemia patients had their TCR repertoires deep-sequenced. In the USA, patient enrollment took place under clinicaltrials.gov protocols 00001620, 01623167, 00001397, 00071045, 00081523 and 00961064. Ficoll-Paque density gradient centrifugation was used to isolate peripheral blood mononuclear cells. Before DNA was extracted, CD4+ and CD8+ T cells were sorted using either FACS or magnetic beads. V is reduced by 3 bases and J by 9 bases, leaving a spacing of 12 bases between them. CDR1 SEHNR and CDR2 FQNEAQ were looked up in the germline V gene (reference sequence). The cysteine opens and the phenylalanine closes a CDR3 of 14 amino acids. Left in the record is the CDR3 DNA by itself, 42 bases read in frame from the first base.

There are many counts of this clonotype. Its antigen remains undetermined. Nothing much larger sits one base from this clone, and base qualities are not available. Profiling of TCR beta VDJ combinations and CDR3 sequences used genomic DNA as the template. TCR repertoire sequencing was run on an Illumina HiSeq 2000. The paper's data handling went like this. TRBV/TRBJ rearrangement plots, CDR3 size and DJ length profiles, and Simpson's diversity index were used to evaluate the repertoires. The most abundant DNA sequence in the deep sequencing data was taken as the immunodominant clone. CDR3 amino acid sequences were checked for sharing between subjects and were compared against published repertoires and the VDJdb database. TCRdb reworked the public reads: Q25 trimming with fastp, MiXCR clone assembly, productive beta chains retained. Each CDR3 protein gets just one entry, which takes the most common genes and DNA from the rows behind it. These V and J calls are TCRdb output, not the study's own analysis. This sample holds 190,000 or so distinct CDR3 sequences; roughly half were observed only once. Of the sample, more than 1.5% is held by the ten largest clones.

Sequencing was carried out using sorted CD4+, CD8+, or CD8+CD57+ T cells (not recorded which) from PBMCs. This TCR was sampled from a human donor with aplastic anemia. The V gene is TRBV7-9 and the J gene is TRBJ1-6, and TRBD1 may be the D gene, going by 5 matching bases. The DNA sequence is as follows: TGTGCCAGCAGCTTCGCCAGGGAGGTTTCACCCCTCCACTTT. This gives the protein CASSFAREVSPLHF.